These 17 T cell receptor beta chains were all obtained from the same sample, sequenced in a study of blood T cells in healthy people across ages. A J-beta primer mix and a sample-barcoded 5' primer were used in a second PCR of roughly 7 to 12 cycles. TCRdb analysed the 5' RACE reads with MiXCR anew, one entry per CDR3 protein. The sample records about 640,000 distinct CDR3 sequences, approximately 30% being singletons. The material sequenced was blood. The origin of the receptors is a woman older than 75 in good health.

V gene TRBV4-1 combines with J gene TRBJ2-5, with TRBD1 matching 8 bases. Germline V lookup: CDR1 MGHRA, CDR2 YSYEKL. Trimming cost V 5 bases and J 5 bases; bases outside gene matches: 13. The CDR3 has 16 amino acids. The DNA for the CDR3 is TGCGCCAGCAGCTCCCCCGCAGGGGGCCTATACGAGACCCAGTACTTC. Amino acids: CASSSPAGGLYETQYF.

The count of this clonotype is one. The chain links TRBV6-1 to TRBJ2-4; TRBD2 might be the D (5 bases). The DNA matches TRBJ2-7 better at its end, which makes the J call doubtful. The germline V gene has CDR1 MNHNS and CDR2 SASEGT. The CDR3 is made up of 13 amino acids. CDR3 sequence (DNA): TGTGCCAGCAGCCAGACTCCAGAGGGCGAGCAGTACTTC. Residues: CASSQTPEGEQYF.

This clonotype was recorded many times. The chain couples TRBV20-1 to TRBJ2-7, with 7 bases fitting TRBD2. The ends lost 7 bases at V and 3 bases at J; junction bases unmatched: 6. CDR1 is DFQATT and CDR2 is SNEGSKA in the germline V gene (reference sequence). The CDR3 spans 12 residues. CDR3 sequence (DNA): TGCAGTGGCGTCGGGACTAACTACGAGCAGTACTTC. It is translated as CSGVGTNYEQYF.

This clonotype was counted only a few times. The rearrangement joins TRBV5-5 to TRBJ2-5; 8 bases match TRBD1. The CDR3 is 11 residues long. Germline V CDR1 and CDR2: SGHKS, YYEKEE (reference sequence). The V segment lost 4 bases and the J segment 11 bases; nucleotides outside the gene matches: 4. The CDR3 here is CASSPNRGQYF. CDR3 nucleotide sequence: TGTGCCAGCAGCCCCAACAGGGGGCAGTACTTC.

This clonotype was counted at least ten times. This chain connects TRBV16 to TRBJ1-4, with D possibly TRBD1 on 6 matching bases. CDR1 KGHSY and CDR2 FQNENV come from the germline V gene. This CDR3 is 15 amino acids long. The V end lost 1 base, the J end lost 4 bases, and 10 bases lay between the germline ends. The CDR3 nucleotides are TGTGCCAGCAGCCAATGGACAGCCTATAATGAAAAACTGTTTTTT. This gives the protein CASSQWTAYNEKLFF.

The chain recombines TRBV2 with TRBJ1-2; 10 nucleotides align to TRBD1. V was clipped by 5 bases and J by 6 bases; unmatched bases: 6. Looked up from germline, CDR1 is SNHLY and CDR2 is FYNNEI. This CDR3 contains 14 residues. DNA of the CDR3: TGTGCCAGCAGTCAAGGACAGGGGGTAGATGGCTACACCTTC. Its protein is CASSQGQGVDGYTF.

Ten or more counts support this clonotype. The chain joins TRBV4-2 to TRBJ2-1; 9 bases agree with TRBD2. J lost 0 bases, V lost 1 base, and 10 bases had no gene match. Germline values: CDR1 LGHNA, CDR2 YNFKEQ. This CDR3 region has 19 residues. Here the CDR3 DNA reads TGTGCCAGCAGCCAAGTAAGGGCTAGCGGGGTGAGCTCCTACAATGAGCAGTTCTTC. It specifies CASSQVRASGVSSYNEQFF.

The J gene is TRBJ1-3, the V gene TRBV7-2; D is perhaps TRBD1 (6 bases). The CDR3 runs 17 residues. Germline loops: CDR1 SGHTA, CDR2 FQGNSA. V was clipped by 5 bases and J by 0 bases, with 17 bases between them. CDR3 residues: CASSQFSGQSSGNTIYF. DNA for the CDR3: TGTGCCAGCAGCCAATTTTCTGGACAGAGCTCTGGAAACACCATATATTTT.

The genes are TRBV3-1 and TRBJ2-3; TRBD1 matches 7 bases. Trimming at V came to 3 bases and at J to 6 bases, leaving 6 bases not matched to a gene. The CDR3 runs to 14 residues. Germline CDR1 reads LGHDT; CDR2 reads YNNKEL (reference sequence). The CDR3 loop is CASSHLGQCDTQYF. DNA of the CDR3: TGTGCCAGCAGCCACCTGGGACAGTGCGATACGCAGTATTTT.

The chain carries TRBV27 and TRBJ1-5; D unresolved. The V and J ends lost 5 bases and 6 bases respectively, with 8 bases between them. Germline V CDR1 and CDR2: MNHEY, SMNVEV (reference sequence). The CDR3 has 12 residues. CDR3 sequence (DNA): TGTGCCAGCAGTCGGTTGGGTCAGCCCCAGCATTTT. This encodes CASSRLGQPQHF.

A remark on this clonotype: A much larger clone differs by one base, so this may be a read error. V gene TRBV5-1 combines with J gene TRBJ2-1; D unclear. Gene TRBJ2-7 matches the end of the DNA better, so the J call may be wrong. The CDR3 is made up of 12 amino acids. Germline V gene sequence: CDR1 SGHRS, CDR2 YFSETQ. The CDR3 loop reads CASRLGYNEQYF. DNA of the CDR3: TGCGCCAGCCGCTTGGGCTACAATGAGCAGTACTTC.

In this sample, this clonotype turned up many times. The V gene is TRBV7-2, the J gene TRBJ1-2; tentatively, D is TRBD1 (6 bases). V was shortened by 5 bases and J by 7 bases, with 17 bases between the two germline ends. In germline, CDR1 is SGHTA, CDR2 FQGNSA. The CDR3 runs 14 residues. CDR3 residues: CASSPAQGLGGYTF. The DNA for the CDR3 is TGTGCCAGCAGCCCGGCTCAGGGGCTGGGTGGCTACACCTTC.

This clonotype has a handful of counts. An end of the junction does not agree with germline; a read error may underlie this. This sequence joins TRBV20-1 and TRBJ2-5, with 10 nucleotides matching TRBD2. The end of the DNA fits TRBJ2-7 better, so the J call may be wrong. In germline, CDR1 is DFQATT, CDR2 SNEGSKA (reference sequence). The CDR3 is 14 residues long. The CDR3: CSPSGGKGGYEQYF. The CDR3 nucleotides are TGCAGTCCTAGCGGGGGAAAGGGGGGGTACGAGCAGTACTTC.

This clonotype was observed at least ten times. The chain uses TRBV28 and TRBJ2-1; the D is unclear. The CDR3 totals 12 residues. V lost 3 bases and J 8 bases, leaving 8 bases between the germline ends. CDR1 and CDR2 (germline): MDHEN, SYDVKM. This CDR3 is CASSFSWDEQFF. For the CDR3, the DNA is TGTGCCAGCAGTTTTTCTTGGGATGAGCAGTTCTTC.

Regarding this clonotype: A much larger clonotype is one base distant, so this may be a read error. The rearrangement uses TRBV20-1 and TRBJ2-1; 7 bases are a match to TRBD1. The J call is doubtful: the DNA matches TRBJ2-7 better. The CDR3 runs to 16 residues. Germline loops: CDR1 DFQATT, CDR2 SNEGSKA (reference sequence). The CDR3 protein is CSARESWGTDYNEQYF. DNA for the CDR3: TGCAGTGCTAGAGAGTCGTGGGGGACAGATTACAATGAGCAGTACTTC.

This clonotype was recorded at least ten times. CDR3 sequence: CSARDQSRIGDEQYF. The CDR3 bases are TGCAGTGCTAGAGATCAGAGTCGCATCGGGGACGAGCAGTACTTC. This rearrangement joins TRBV20-1 to TRBJ2-7, with a tentative D call TRBD2 (5 bases). Trimming removed 0 bases at V and 5 bases at J, with 17 bases between. The CDR3 contains 15 residues. The V gene's germline CDR1 is DFQATT and CDR2 SNEGSKA (reference sequence).

In this sample, this clonotype turned up many times. The chain joins TRBV7-2 to TRBJ1-2; D is undetermined. The CDR3 has 13 residues. The V gene lost 3 bases and the J gene lost 8 bases, with 13 bases spanning the gap. Germline V lookup: CDR1 SGHTA, CDR2 FQGNSA. The CDR3 protein is CASSLGGPLGYTF. The CDR3 DNA follows: TGTGCCAGCAGCTTGGGAGGCCCCCTAGGCTACACCTTC.